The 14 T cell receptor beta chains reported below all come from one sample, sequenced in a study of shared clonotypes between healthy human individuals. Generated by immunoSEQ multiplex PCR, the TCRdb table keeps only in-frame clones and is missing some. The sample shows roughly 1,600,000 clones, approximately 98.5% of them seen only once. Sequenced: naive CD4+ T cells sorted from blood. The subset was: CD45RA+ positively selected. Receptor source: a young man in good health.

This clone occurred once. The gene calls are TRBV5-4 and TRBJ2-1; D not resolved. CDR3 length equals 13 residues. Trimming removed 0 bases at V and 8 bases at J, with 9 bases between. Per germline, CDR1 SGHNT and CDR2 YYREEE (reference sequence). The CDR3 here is CASSLVTLDEQFF. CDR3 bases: TGTGCCAGCAGCTTGGTAACGTTAGATGAGCAGTTCTTC. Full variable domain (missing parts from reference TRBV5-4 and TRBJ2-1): ETGVTQSPTHLIKTRGQQVTLRCSSQSGHNTVSWYQQALGQGPQFIFQYYREEENGRGNFPPRFSGLQFPNYSSELNVNALELDDSALYLCASSLVTLDEQFFGPGTRLTVL.

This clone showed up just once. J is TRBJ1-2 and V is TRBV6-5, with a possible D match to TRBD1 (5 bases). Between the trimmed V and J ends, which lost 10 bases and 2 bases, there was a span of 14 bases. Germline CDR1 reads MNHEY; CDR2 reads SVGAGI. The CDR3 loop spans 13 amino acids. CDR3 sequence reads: CATSRAGNYGYTF. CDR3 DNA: TGTGCCACCTCGCGGGCAGGGAACTATGGCTACACCTTC.

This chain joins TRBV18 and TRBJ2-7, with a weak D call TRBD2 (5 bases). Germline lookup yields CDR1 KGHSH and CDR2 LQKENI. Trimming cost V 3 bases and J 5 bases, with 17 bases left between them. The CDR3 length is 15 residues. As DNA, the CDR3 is TGTGCCAGCTCACCTAGCGCTACCACCACCCACGAGCAGTACTTC. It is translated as CASSPSATTTHEQYF. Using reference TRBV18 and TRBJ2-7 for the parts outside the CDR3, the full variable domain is NAGVMQNPRHLVRRRGQEARLRCSPMKGHSHVYWYRQLPEEGLKFMVYLQKENIIDESGMPKERFSAEFPKEGPSILRIQQVVRGDSAAYFCASSPSATTTHEQYFGPGTRLTVT.

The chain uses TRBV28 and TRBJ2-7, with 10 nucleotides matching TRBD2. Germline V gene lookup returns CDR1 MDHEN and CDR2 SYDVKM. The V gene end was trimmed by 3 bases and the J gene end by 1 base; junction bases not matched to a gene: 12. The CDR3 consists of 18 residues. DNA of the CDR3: TGTGCCAGCAGTTTTCTTCTAGCCCTAGCGGGGGCTTCCTACGAGCAGTACTTC. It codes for CASSFLLALAGASYEQYF. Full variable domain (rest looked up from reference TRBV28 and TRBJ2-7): DVKVTQSSRYLVKRTGEKVFLECVQDMDHENMFWYRQDPGLGLRLIYFSYDVKMKEKGDIPEGYSVSREKKERFSLILESASTNQTSMYLCASSFLLALAGASYEQYFGPGTRLTVT.

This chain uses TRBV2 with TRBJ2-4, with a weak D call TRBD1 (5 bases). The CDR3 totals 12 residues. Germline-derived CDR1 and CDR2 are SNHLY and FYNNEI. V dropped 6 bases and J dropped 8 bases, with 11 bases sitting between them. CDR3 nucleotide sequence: TGTGCCAGCAGACCGGACACGGACATTCAGTACTTC. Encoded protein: CASRPDTDIQYF.

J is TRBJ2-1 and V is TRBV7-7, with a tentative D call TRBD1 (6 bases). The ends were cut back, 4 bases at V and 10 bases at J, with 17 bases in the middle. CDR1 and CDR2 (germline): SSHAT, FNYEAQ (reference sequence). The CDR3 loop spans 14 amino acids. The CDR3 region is CASSSLRDNDEQFF. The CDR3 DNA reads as TGTGCCAGCAGCTCACTCCGGGACAACGACGAGCAGTTCTTC. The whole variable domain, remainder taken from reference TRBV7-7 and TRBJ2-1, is GAGVSQSPRYKVTKRGQDVTLRCDPISSHATLYWYQQALGQGPEFLTYFNYEAQPDKSGLPSDRFSAERPEGSISTLTIQRTEQRDSAMYRCASSSLRDNDEQFFGPGTRLTVL.

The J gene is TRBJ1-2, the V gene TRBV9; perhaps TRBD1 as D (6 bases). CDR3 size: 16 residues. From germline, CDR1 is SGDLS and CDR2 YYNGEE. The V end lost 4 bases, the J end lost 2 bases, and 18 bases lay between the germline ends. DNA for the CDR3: TGTGCCAGCAGCAGGGGAGGGGGAAGTGGGAACTATGGCTACACCTTC. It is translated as CASSRGGGSGNYGYTF.

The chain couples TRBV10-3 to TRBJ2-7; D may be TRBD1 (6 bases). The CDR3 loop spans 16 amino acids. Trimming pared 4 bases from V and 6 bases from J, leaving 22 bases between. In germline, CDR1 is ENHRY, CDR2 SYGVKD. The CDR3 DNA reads TGTGCCATCAGTGCTCAACAGGGATCAACGGCTTTCGAGCAGTACTTC. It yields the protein CAISAQQGSTAFEQYF.

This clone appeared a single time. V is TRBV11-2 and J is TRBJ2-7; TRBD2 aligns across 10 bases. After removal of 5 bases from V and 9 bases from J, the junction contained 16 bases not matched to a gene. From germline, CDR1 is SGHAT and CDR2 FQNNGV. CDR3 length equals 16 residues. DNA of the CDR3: TGTGCCAGCAGCAGGACTAGCGGAATAGCTTACGAGCGGCAGTACTTC. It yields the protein CASSRTSGIAYERQYF.

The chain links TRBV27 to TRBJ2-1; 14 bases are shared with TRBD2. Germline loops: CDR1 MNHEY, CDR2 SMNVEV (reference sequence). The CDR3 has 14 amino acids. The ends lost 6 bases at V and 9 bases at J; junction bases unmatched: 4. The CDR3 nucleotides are TGTGCCAGCAGGACTAGCGGGAGGGCCGCTGAGCAGTTCTTC. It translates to CASRTSGRAAEQFF.

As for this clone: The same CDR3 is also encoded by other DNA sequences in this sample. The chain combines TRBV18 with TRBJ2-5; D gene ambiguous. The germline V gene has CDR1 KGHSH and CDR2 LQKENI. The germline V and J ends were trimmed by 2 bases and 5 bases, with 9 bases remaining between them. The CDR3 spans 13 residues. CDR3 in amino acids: CASSPNVGETQYF. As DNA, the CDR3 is TGTGCCAGCTCACCAAACGTGGGGGAGACCCAGTACTTC. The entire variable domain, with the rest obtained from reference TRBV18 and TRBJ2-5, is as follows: NAGVMQNPRHLVRRRGQEARLRCSPMKGHSHVYWYRQLPEEGLKFMVYLQKENIIDESGMPKERFSAEFPKEGPSILRIQQVVRGDSAAYFCASSPNVGETQYFGPGTRLLVL.

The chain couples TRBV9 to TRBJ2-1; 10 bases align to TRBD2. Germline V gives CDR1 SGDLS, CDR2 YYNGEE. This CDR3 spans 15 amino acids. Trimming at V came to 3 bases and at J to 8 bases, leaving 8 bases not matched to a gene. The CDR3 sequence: CASSGAASGSYEQFF. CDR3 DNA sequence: TGTGCCAGCAGCGGGGCTGCTAGCGGGAGTTATGAGCAGTTCTTC.

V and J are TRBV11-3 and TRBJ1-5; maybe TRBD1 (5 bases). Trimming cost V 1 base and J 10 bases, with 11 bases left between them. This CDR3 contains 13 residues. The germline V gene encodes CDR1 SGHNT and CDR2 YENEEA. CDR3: CASSLVRGEPQHF. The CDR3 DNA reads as TGTGCCAGCAGCTTAGTACGGGGCGAACCCCAGCATTTT.

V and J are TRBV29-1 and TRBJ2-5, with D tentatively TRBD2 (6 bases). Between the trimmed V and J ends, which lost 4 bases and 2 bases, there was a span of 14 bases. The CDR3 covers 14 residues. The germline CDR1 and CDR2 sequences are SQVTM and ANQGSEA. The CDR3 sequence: CSVAARLDQETQYF. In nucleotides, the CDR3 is TGCAGCGTTGCCGCGAGACTAGATCAAGAGACCCAGTACTTC.